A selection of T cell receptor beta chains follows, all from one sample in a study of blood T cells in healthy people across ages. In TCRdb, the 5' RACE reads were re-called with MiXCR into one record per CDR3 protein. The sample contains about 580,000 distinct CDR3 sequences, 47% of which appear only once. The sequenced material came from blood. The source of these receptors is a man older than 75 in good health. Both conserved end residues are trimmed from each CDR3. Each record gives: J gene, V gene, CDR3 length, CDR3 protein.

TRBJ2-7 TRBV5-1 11 ASTVGPSCEQY
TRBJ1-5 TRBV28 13 ASSGSGGRRQPQH
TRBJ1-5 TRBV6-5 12 ASSGQGYNQPQH
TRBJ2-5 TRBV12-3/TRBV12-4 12 AGSFSQPQETQY
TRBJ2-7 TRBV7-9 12 ASSPGTVREAQY
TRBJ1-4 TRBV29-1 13 SVATRGEANEKLF
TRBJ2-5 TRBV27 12 ASRLTQAGETQY
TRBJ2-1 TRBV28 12 ASSLGDSHNEQF
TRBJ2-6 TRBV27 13 ASSFGNSGANVLT
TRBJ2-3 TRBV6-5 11 ASSPTDLYTQY
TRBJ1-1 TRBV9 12 ASSARGMNTEAF
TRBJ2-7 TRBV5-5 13 ASSFLYRGVDEQY
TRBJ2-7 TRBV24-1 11 ATSDPGLSEQY
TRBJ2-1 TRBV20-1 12 SADSGTPDNEQF
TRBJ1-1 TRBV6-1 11 ASSIRQRTEVF
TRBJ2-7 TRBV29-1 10 SAETGAYEQY
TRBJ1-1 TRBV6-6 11 ASSSAAGTEAF
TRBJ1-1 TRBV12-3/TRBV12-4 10 ASSLAGAEAF
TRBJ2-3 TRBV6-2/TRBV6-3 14 ASRPFGRGGTDTQY
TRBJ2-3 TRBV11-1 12 ASSLARLGDTQY
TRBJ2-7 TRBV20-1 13 SARVPRYSQHEQY
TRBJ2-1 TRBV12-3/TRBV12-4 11 ASSMLPRNEQF
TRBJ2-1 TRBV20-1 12 SADDRGSYNEQF
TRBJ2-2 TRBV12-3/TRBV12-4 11 ASSFTSTGELF
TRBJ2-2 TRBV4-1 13 ASSQDRVNTGELF
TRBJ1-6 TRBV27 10 ASSSMNSPLH
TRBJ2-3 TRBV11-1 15 ASSLSLGRSATDTQY
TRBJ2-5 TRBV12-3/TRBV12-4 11 ASTRDHQETQY
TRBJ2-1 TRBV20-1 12 SALPGQGRYEQF
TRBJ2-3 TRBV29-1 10 SGRTSTDTQY
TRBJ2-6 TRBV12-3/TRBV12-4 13 ASSYRVSGANVLT
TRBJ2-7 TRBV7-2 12 ASNDRQDTYEQY
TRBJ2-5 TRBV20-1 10 SVQGADETQY
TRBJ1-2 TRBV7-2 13 ASSLDLGSSYGYT
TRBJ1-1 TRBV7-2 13 ASSSQGTGGTEAF
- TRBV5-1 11 ASSFEGEEKLF
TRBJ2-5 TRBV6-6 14 ASSSSGSPAGETQY
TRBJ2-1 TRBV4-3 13 ASSQEVGPYNEQF
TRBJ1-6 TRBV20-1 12 GASRGPANSPLH
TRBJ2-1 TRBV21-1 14 ASSMVRGDSHNEQF